These T cell receptor beta chains were read from a single sample in a study of a mutant IDH1 vaccine in newly diagnosed glioma. Their antigen targets remain unknown. Generated by immunoSEQ multiplex PCR, the TCRdb table keeps only in-frame clones and is missing some. This sample has about 72,000 clones, with 84% found just once. The source was PBMCs, collected from a glioma patient whose treatment included an IDH1 peptide vaccine. These receptor sequences come from a man aged 18 to 30 with glioma. The conserved cysteine and the conserved F or W are not part of the CDR3 here. Expanded clones are given a class, and other clones once, few, many or no size at all.

TRBJ1-3 | once | TRBV11-2 | ASGLSGAGNTIY
TRBJ2-3 | . | TRBV25-1 | ASSYSGSTDTQY
TRBJ1-2 | once | TRBV2 | ASREQINYGYT
TRBJ2-3 | . | TRBV7-2 | ASSSRTGRDTQY
TRBJ1-1 | . | TRBV5-4 | ASSFGGGPSEAF
TRBJ1-1 | few | TRBV30 | AWSVEGVAF
TRBJ1-1 | few | TRBV7-2 | ASSSGPGQGGMNTEAF
TRBJ2-2 | . | TRBV4-3 | ASSQDGPADGSGELF
TRBJ2-5 | . | TRBV9 | ASSVETDQETQY
TRBJ1-2 | few | TRBV7-8 | ASSARDRAHGYT
TRBJ2-7 | . | TRBV18 | ASSPTRALSYYEQY
TRBJ1-5 | . | TRBV29-1 | SPGRVGNQPQH
TRBJ1-6 | . | TRBV5-4 | ASSFMDQSSYNSPLH
TRBJ2-7 | . | TRBV6-5 | ASSYAAAYEQY
TRBJ1-4 | . | TRBV5-4 | ASSPAGTVDEKLF
TRBJ2-1 | . | TRBV9 | ASSESTLAGGTGGDNEQF
TRBJ1-2 | . | TRBV30 | AWSETGWSGYT
TRBJ2-7 | . | TRBV4-2 | ASSQNPGSSYEQY
TRBJ1-1 | . | TRBV7-9 | ASSLVQGKNTEAF
TRBJ2-5 | . | TRBV10-3 | AISEGGWQQETQY
TRBJ2-3 | . | TRBV5-5 | ASSLTGTGAPSGQY
TRBJ1-2 | . | TRBV2 | ASSAWDFNYGYT
TRBJ1-2 | . | TRBV12-5 | ASGLTSWVRGGYT
TRBJ2-5 | once | TRBV28 | ATTLAGGRKTQY
TRBJ1-5 | . | TRBV10-3 | AISEEKRNGVEPQH
TRBJ2-3 | . | TRBV5-1 | ASSLGTSGRTDTQY
TRBJ1-1 | once | TRBV28 | ASSLPSGTEAF
TRBJ2-7 | . | TRBV7-9 | ASSSGGDEQY
TRBJ2-3 | . | TRBV19 | ASSIIPGVVTDTQY
TRBJ1-2 | . | TRBV7-9 | ASSTRGRGYT
TRBJ1-1 | . | TRBV6-5 | ASSYSRTGDREAF
TRBJ2-2 | . | TRBV27 | ATSDSWTGELF
TRBJ2-5 | . | TRBV7-9 | ASSPQGQRETQY
TRBJ1-5 | . | TRBV5-1 | ASSFGFSNQPQH
TRBJ1-1 | . | TRBV6-6 | ASNRYEGGTEAF
TRBJ2-1 | . | TRBV6-6 | ASSHPTGGYNEQF
TRBJ2-3 | . | TRBV5-1 | ASRRQAGGPDTQY
TRBJ1-2 | . | TRBV5-1 | ASSLADGYGYT
TRBJ2-4 | . | TRBV12-1 | ASSPPPILAKNIQY
TRBJ1-1 | . | TRBV4-1 | ASSQALMNTEAF
TRBJ2-2 | once | TRBV7-2 | ASSFVGNGYTGELF
TRBJ1-1 | . | TRBV6-1 | ASSELRTDY